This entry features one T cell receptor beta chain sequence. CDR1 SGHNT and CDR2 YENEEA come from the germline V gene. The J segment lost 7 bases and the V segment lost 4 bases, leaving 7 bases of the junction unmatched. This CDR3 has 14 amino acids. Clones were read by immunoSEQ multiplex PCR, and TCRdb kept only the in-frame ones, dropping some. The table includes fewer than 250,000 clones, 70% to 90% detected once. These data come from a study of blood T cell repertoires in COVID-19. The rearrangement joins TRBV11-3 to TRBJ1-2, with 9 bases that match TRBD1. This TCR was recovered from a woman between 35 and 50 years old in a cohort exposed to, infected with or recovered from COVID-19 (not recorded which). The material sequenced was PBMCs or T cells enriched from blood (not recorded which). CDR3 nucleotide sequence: TGTGCCAGCAGCTCCGACAGGGGGGAGGCTGGCTACACCTTC. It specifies CASSSDRGEAGYTF.